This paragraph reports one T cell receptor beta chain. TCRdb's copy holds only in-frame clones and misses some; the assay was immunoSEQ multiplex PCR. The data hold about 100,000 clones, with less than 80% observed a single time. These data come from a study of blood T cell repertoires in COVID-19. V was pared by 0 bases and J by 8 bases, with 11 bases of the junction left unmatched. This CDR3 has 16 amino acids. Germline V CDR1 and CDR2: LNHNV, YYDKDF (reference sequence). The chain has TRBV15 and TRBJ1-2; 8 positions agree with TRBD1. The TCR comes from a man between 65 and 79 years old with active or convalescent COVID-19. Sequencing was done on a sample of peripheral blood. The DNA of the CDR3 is TGTGCCACCAGCAGAGATAGTAGGCAGGGGGCTGGCGGCTACACCTTC. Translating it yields CATSRDSRQGAGGYTF.